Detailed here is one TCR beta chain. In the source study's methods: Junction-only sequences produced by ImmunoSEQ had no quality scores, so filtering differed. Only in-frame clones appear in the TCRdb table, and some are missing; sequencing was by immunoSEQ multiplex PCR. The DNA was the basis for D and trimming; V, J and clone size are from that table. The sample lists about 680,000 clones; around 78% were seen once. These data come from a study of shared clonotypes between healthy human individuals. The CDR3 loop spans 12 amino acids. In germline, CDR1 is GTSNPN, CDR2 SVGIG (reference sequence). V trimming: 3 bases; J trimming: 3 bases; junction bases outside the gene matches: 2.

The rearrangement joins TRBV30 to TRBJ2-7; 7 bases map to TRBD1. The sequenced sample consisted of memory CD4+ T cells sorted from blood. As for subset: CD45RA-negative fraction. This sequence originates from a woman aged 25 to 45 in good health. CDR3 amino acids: CAWRGQNYEQYF. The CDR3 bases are TGTGCCTGGAGGGGACAGAACTACGAGCAGTACTTC.